A single sample gave rise to the 20 T cell receptor beta chains below, sequenced in a study of TIL therapy for anti-PD-1-resistant metastatic lung cancer. Sequencing used immunoSEQ v3. Assay used: immunoSEQ multiplex PCR; TCRdb lists only in-frame clones, some missing. This sample yields tens of thousands of clones, of which roughly 85% are seen a single time; approximately 16% belongs to the top ten. Time point indicated: pre-treatment sample, taken before nivolumab and TIL therapy. Sequences were derived from blood, sampled at baseline. All receptors derive from a man aged 65 to 85 with non-small cell lung cancer.

The V call is TRBV4-3, the J call TRBJ2-1, with unresolved D. Germline CDR1 and CDR2: LGHNA and YSLEER. This CDR3 spans 15 amino acids. Trimming took 0 bases from V and 4 from J, leaving 10 bases between them. The CDR3 here is CASSQDINRYNEQFF. The CDR3 DNA follows: TGCGCCAGCAGCCAAGATATAAACAGATACAATGAGCAGTTCTTC.

Only a few counts were recorded for this clone. The chain carries TRBV9 and TRBJ1-3, with D unclear. With 3 bases removed from V and 5 bases from J, the gap between germline ends came to 3 bases. CDR3 length equals 11 residues. The germline CDR1 and CDR2 sequences are SGDLS and YYNGEE. The CDR3 spells CASSDRNTIYF. In DNA form, the CDR3 reads TGTGCCAGCAGCGACCGAAACACCATATATTTT.

The chain recombines TRBV5-1 with TRBJ2-2; 8 nucleotides agree with TRBD2. The CDR3 contains 15 residues. Germline CDR1 is SGHRS and CDR2 is YFSETQ. V dropped 4 bases and J dropped 6; count of bases not matched to a gene: 8. CDR3 loop: CASSTTAGGAGELFF. The CDR3 nucleotides read TGCGCCAGCAGCACCACGGCGGGAGGAGCCGGGGAGCTGTTTTTT.

The V call is TRBV5-1, the J call TRBJ1-1; 8 bases match TRBD1. Germline V lookup: CDR1 SGHRS, CDR2 YFSETQ. Trimming took 0 bases from V and 0 from J; bases not matched to a gene: 4. The length of the CDR3 is 16 residues. The CDR3 loop is CASSLAGTGLNTEAFF. The CDR3 nucleotides read TGCGCCAGCAGCTTGGCCGGGACAGGTCTGAACACTGAAGCTTTCTTT.

This sequence joins TRBV19 and TRBJ2-1, with D possibly TRBD1 on 5 matching bases. Per the germline V gene, CDR1 is LNHDA and CDR2 is SQIVND (reference sequence). Deletions cut 9 bases from V and 8 bases from J, with 11 bases between. The CDR3 is 11 amino acids. CDR3 nucleotides: TGTGCCAGCAGGGAATTCCATGAGCAGTTCTTC. Encoded protein: CASREFHEQFF.

V usage is TRBV9 and J usage is TRBJ1-1; 7 nucleotides align to TRBD1. Germline CDR1 SGDLS, CDR2 YYNGEE. The CDR3 runs to 14 residues. The V segment lost 2 bases and the J segment 7 bases; nucleotides outside the gene matches: 8. DNA of the CDR3: TGTGCCAGCAGCGTCCAGGGGGTTGGGGGTGAAGCTTTCTTT. It is translated as CASSVQGVGGEAFF.

V and J are TRBV18 and TRBJ1-4, with 12 bases that match TRBD1. V dropped 2 bases and J dropped 7; count of bases not matched to a gene: 5. The germline gives CDR1 KGHSH, CDR2 LQKENI. The CDR3 sequence is 16 residues long. This CDR3 is CASSPLGQGAGEKLFF. The CDR3, as DNA: TGTGCCAGCTCACCATTGGGACAGGGGGCAGGTGAAAAACTGTTTTTT.

CDR3: CASSSPGLAGPLNSSYEQYF. The CDR3 nucleotides read TGTGCCAGCAGTTCTCCAGGACTAGCGGGACCTTTAAACAGCTCCTACGAGCAGTACTTC. V gene TRBV27 combines with J gene TRBJ2-7, with 12 nucleotides matching TRBD2. Germline V gene lookup returns CDR1 MNHEY and CDR2 SMNVEV (reference sequence). With V trimmed by 4 bases and J by 0 bases, 16 bases remained unmatched. CDR3 size: 20 residues.

The chain recombines TRBV15 with TRBJ2-7; perhaps TRBD1 as D (5 bases). The CDR3 contains 14 residues. Trimming shortened V by 4 bases and J by 3 bases, and 13 bases separated the two germline ends. Germline V gene lookup returns CDR1 LNHNV and CDR2 YYDKDF (reference sequence). As DNA, the CDR3 is TGTGCCACCAGCATCGATCAGGGCCTCTACGAGCAGTACTTC. This sequence encodes CATSIDQGLYEQYF.

The rearrangement joins TRBV7-2 to TRBJ2-3, with TRBD2 matching 7 bases. CDR3 size: 15 residues. V was pared by 1 base and J by 2 bases, with 3 bases of the junction left unmatched. CDR1 SGHTA and CDR2 FQGNSA come from the germline V gene. This chain's CDR3 is CASSLVGTTTDTQYF. The CDR3 DNA reads TGTGCCAGCAGCTTAGTGGGGACTACCACAGATACGCAGTATTTT. Combining the CDR3 with reference TRBV7-2 and TRBJ2-3 gives the whole variable domain GAGVSQSPSNKVTEKGKDVELRCDPISGHTALYWYRQSLGQGLEFLIYFQGNSAPDKSGLPSDRFSAERTGGSVSTLTIQRTQQEDSAVYLCASSLVGTTTDTQYFGPGTRLTVL.

The chain combines TRBV28 with TRBJ2-3; tentative D call: TRBD2 (6 bases). The CDR3 covers 12 residues. Germline V gene lookup returns CDR1 MDHEN and CDR2 SYDVKM. Between the trimmed V and J ends, which lost 5 bases and 8 bases, there was a span of 11 bases. CDR3 loop: CASSPPRGTQYF. The CDR3 region has the DNA TGTGCCAGCAGTCCTCCGCGGGGTACGCAGTATTTT.

This clone was detected only a few times. The chain recombines TRBV6-5 with TRBJ1-5, with D hard to call. The germline V and J ends were trimmed by 1 base and 10 bases, with 14 bases remaining between them. Germline CDR1 reads MNHEY; CDR2 reads SVGAGI. This CDR3 is built from 14 residues. The CDR3 protein is CASSYLQKHDPQHF. CDR3 DNA sequence: TGTGCCAGCAGTTACTTACAGAAGCACGATCCCCAGCATTTT.

The chain joins TRBV2 to TRBJ1-1, with 7 bases fitting TRBD1. The CDR3 runs 13 residues. Germline V gene sequence: CDR1 SNHLY, CDR2 FYNNEI. Trimming removed 6 bases from V and 0 bases from J; junction bases left unmatched: 1. The CDR3 nucleotides are TGTGCCAGCAGGGGACAGATGAACACTGAAGCTTTCTTT. Translated: CASRGQMNTEAFF.

The chain is built from TRBV7-8 and TRBJ2-7; TRBD1 might be the D (6 bases). Germline V lookup: CDR1 SGHVS, CDR2 FQNEAQ. The CDR3 sequence is 17 residues long. V dropped 4 bases and J dropped 3 bases, with 22 bases sitting between them. CDR3 nucleotides: TGTGCCAGCAGCTCACTCCTTGGTCAGGGGACGGACTACGAGCAGTACTTC. The encoded protein is CASSSLLGQGTDYEQYF.

The V call is TRBV6-1, the J call TRBJ2-1, with 9 bases that match TRBD2. From germline, CDR1 is MNHNS and CDR2 SASEGT. With 6 bases clipped from V and 7 bases from J, the junction kept 4 bases outside the gene matches. The CDR3 covers 13 residues. In DNA form, the CDR3 reads TGTGCCAGCAGGGTTAGCGGGAGAAATGAGCAGTTCTTC. It specifies CASRVSGRNEQFF.

The CDR3 protein is CASSLTGRGTGELFF. CDR3 nucleotide sequence: TGTGCCAGCAGCTTAACCGGGAGGGGCACCGGGGAGCTGTTTTTT. The V gene is TRBV7-3, the J gene TRBJ2-2; 8 positions agree with TRBD2. V was clipped by 0 bases and J by 4 bases; unmatched bases: 1. Germline assignment: CDR1 SGHTA and CDR2 FQGTGA. This CDR3 has 15 residues.

The chain is built from TRBV7-6 and TRBJ2-1; 8 bases line up with TRBD1. The CDR3 covers 15 residues. The germline V gene encodes CDR1 SGHVS and CDR2 FNYEAQ. Trimming at V came to 1 base and at J to 2 bases, leaving 1 base not matched to a gene. The CDR3 nucleotides are TGTGCCAGCAGCTTAGGGGGACAGGCCTACAATGAGCAGTTCTTC. This codes for CASSLGGQAYNEQFF. Supplemented by reference TRBV7-6 and TRBJ2-1, the full variable domain reads GAGVSQSPRYKVTKRGQDVALRCDPISGHVSLYWYRQALGQGPEFLTYFNYEAQQDKSGLPNDRFSAERPEGSISTLTIQRTEQRDSAMYRCASSLGGQAYNEQFFGPGTRLTVL.

V usage is TRBV4-2 and J usage is TRBJ2-1, with TRBD1 matching 10 bases. The V gene end was trimmed by 4 bases and the J gene end by 2 bases; junction bases not matched to a gene: 23. The germline gives CDR1 LGHNA, CDR2 YNFKEQ. This CDR3 comprises 22 residues. CDR3 bases: TGTGCCAGCAGCCCTCTTAACGATAACGGACAGGGGGAAGGGAAGCCCTACAATGAGCAGTTCTTC. The encoded protein is CASSPLNDNGQGEGKPYNEQFF.

V and J are TRBV19 and TRBJ1-2; D gene ambiguous. This CDR3 contains 15 residues. V was shortened by 6 bases and J by 6 bases, with 20 bases between the two germline ends. Germline V gene data show CDR1 as LNHDA and CDR2 as SQIVND (reference sequence). The CDR3 DNA reads TGTGCCAGTAGCCGTGACCATACAGATCTTAATGGCTACACCTTC. It encodes CASSRDHTDLNGYTF.

This clone appeared once. This rearrangement joins TRBV30 to TRBJ2-6; 10 nucleotides align to TRBD1. V dropped 2 bases and J dropped 3; count of bases not matched to a gene: 4. The CDR3 is 16 amino acids. Germline V lookup: CDR1 GTSNPN, CDR2 SVGIG (reference sequence). The CDR3, as DNA: TGTGCCTGGAGTAGAGACAGGGGGCTTGGGGCCAACGTCCTGACTTTC. It encodes CAWSRDRGLGANVLTF. Complete variable domain (other parts from reference TRBV30 and TRBJ2-6): SQTIHQWPATLVQPVGSPLSLECTVEGTSNPNLYWYRQAAGRGLQLLFYSVGIGQISSEVPQNLSASRPQDRQFILSSKKLLLSDSGFYLCAWSRDRGLGANVLTFGAGSRLTVL.